Below are 16 T cell receptor beta chains sequenced from a single sample in a study of cytomegalovirus exposure and HLA in healthy donors. Primers: 60 Vbeta forward and 13 Jbeta reverse. Some clones are missing from TCRdb's copy, which holds only in-frame ones; the method was immunoSEQ multiplex PCR. This table holds about 140,000 clones, almost 80% found once. The sample consisted of PBMCs. These TCRs come from a man in his late teens or twenties in good health and CMV-seronegative.

The chain uses TRBV7-2 and TRBJ1-5; possible D gene TRBD1, 6 bases. The ends were cut back, 7 bases at V and 0 bases at J, with 16 bases in the middle. The CDR3 sequence is 16 residues long. Germline V gene lookup returns CDR1 SGHTA and CDR2 FQGNSA. CDR3 coding DNA: TGTGCCAGCACCCTAGGGACACGGAATAGCAATCAGCCCCAGCATTTT. Translating gives CASTLGTRNSNQPQHF.

The V and J genes are TRBV9 and TRBJ1-2, with 7 bases that match TRBD1. The CDR3 contains 16 residues. Germline V gene lookup returns CDR1 SGDLS and CDR2 YYNGEE. The V segment lost 4 bases and the J segment 5 bases; nucleotides outside the gene matches: 14. CDR3 sequence reads: CASSSRDSYWEYGYTF. CDR3 nucleotides: TGTGCCAGCAGCTCCCGGGACAGTTATTGGGAATATGGCTACACCTTC.

The genes are TRBV7-2 and TRBJ2-1; 7 bases are a match to TRBD1. The CDR3 extends over 16 amino acids. The germline gives CDR1 SGHTA, CDR2 FQGNSA. V lost 2 bases and J lost 8; bases outside the gene matches: 12. For the CDR3, the DNA is TGTGCCAGCAGCTTACAAGGGGGCGCAGTAGGCGATGAGCAGTTCTTC. Amino acids: CASSLQGGAVGDEQFF.

CDR3 coding DNA: TGTGCCAGCAGGAGACAGGCACAAGAGACCCAGTACTTC. This codes for CASRRQAQETQYF. The chain joins TRBV21-1 to TRBJ2-5; the table's D call of TRBD1 was not tested on the DNA. TRBV21-1 is a recognized pseudogene. CDR3 length equals 13 residues.

J is TRBJ2-7 and V is TRBV7-9, with D possibly matching TRBD1 (5 bases). This CDR3 has 16 residues. Deletions cut 1 base from V and 2 bases from J, with 15 bases between. From germline, CDR1 is SEHNR and CDR2 FQNEAQ (reference sequence). Here the CDR3 reads CASSLGAGLTPYEQYF. The CDR3 DNA reads TGTGCCAGCAGCTTAGGCGCAGGGCTTACACCCTACGAGCAGTACTTC.

V gene TRBV4-3 combines with J gene TRBJ2-1; no reliable D call. The V gene's germline CDR1 is LGHNA and CDR2 YSLEER. With 3 bases removed from V and 0 bases from J, the gap between germline ends came to 6 bases. This CDR3 has 14 amino acids. Here the CDR3 DNA reads TGCGCCAGCAGCCACCGACTCTCCTACAATGAGCAGTTCTTC. Translating it yields CASSHRLSYNEQFF.

CDR3 region: CASSGQGASVAFF. DNA for the CDR3: TGTGCCAGTAGTGGACAGGGGGCAAGTGTAGCTTTCTTT. The gene calls are TRBV19 and TRBJ1-1; TRBD1 matches 11 bases. CDR3 length: 13 amino acids. V shed 5 bases, J shed 10 bases, and the junction held 6 bases outside the gene matches. CDR1 is LNHDA, CDR2 SQIVND, per germline (reference sequence). Full variable domain (outside the CDR3, taken from reference TRBV19 and TRBJ1-1): DGGITQSPKYLFRKEGQNVTLSCEQNLNHDAMYWYRQDPGQGLRLIYYSQIVNDFQKGDIAEGYSVSREKKESFPLTVTSAQKNPTAFYLCASSGQGASVAFFGQGTRLTVV.

The V call is TRBV4-3, the J call TRBJ2-3; D is perhaps TRBD1 (6 bases). The V and J ends lost 2 bases and 5 bases respectively, with 8 bases between them. Per germline, CDR1 LGHNA and CDR2 YSLEER. The CDR3 contains 13 residues. The CDR3 is CASSQNREDTQYF. The CDR3 region has the DNA TGCGCCAGCAGCCAAAACAGGGAAGATACGCAGTATTTT.

This chain uses TRBV5-4 with TRBJ2-1; 8 positions match TRBD2. With V trimmed by 2 bases and J by 9 bases, 7 bases remained unmatched. Germline assignment: CDR1 SGHNT and CDR2 YYREEE (reference sequence). This CDR3 comprises 14 residues. For the CDR3, the DNA is TGTGCCAGCAGCTTCACCACGGGGGGGCCTGAGCAGTTCTTC. Its translation: CASSFTTGGPEQFF.

The chain uses TRBV2 and TRBJ2-5; 9 bases fit TRBD2. V lost 4 bases, J lost 3 bases, and 9 bases stayed unmatched. This CDR3 has 16 residues. Germline-derived CDR1 and CDR2 are SNHLY and FYNNEI. CDR3: CASSGDQRGDKETQYF. The CDR3 DNA reads as TGTGCCAGCAGTGGGGACCAGCGGGGGGATAAAGAGACCCAGTACTTC. Full variable domain (missing parts from reference TRBV2 and TRBJ2-5): EPEVTQTPSHQVTQMGQEVILRCVPISNHLYFYWYRQILGQKVEFLVSFYNNEISEKSEIFDDQFSVERPDGSNFTLKIRSTKLEDSAMYFCASSGDQRGDKETQYFGPGTRLLVL.

This clone has a handful of counts. J is TRBJ1-6 and V is TRBV4-3; weak D call: TRBD1 (5 bases). Between the trimmed V and J ends, which lost 6 bases and 2 bases, there was a span of 5 bases. CDR3 length: 13 residues. The germline V gene encodes CDR1 LGHNA and CDR2 YSLEER. As DNA, the CDR3 is TGCGCCAGCAGGGACACCTATAATTCACCCCTCCACTTT. It is translated as CASRDTYNSPLHF.

This rearrangement joins TRBV27 to TRBJ2-2, with TRBD1 as a possible D gene (6 bases). The CDR3 length is 17 residues. The germline CDR1 and CDR2 sequences are MNHEY and SMNVEV (reference sequence). The V end lost 5 bases, the J end lost 4 bases, and 20 bases lay between the germline ends. The CDR3 DNA reads TGTGCCAGCAGTCCACTGGACAGTTTTACTATCACCGGGGAGCTGTTTTTT. Amino acid sequence: CASSPLDSFTITGELFF.

This clone was detected once. The chain carries TRBV27 and TRBJ2-2; D call uncertain. CDR3 length: 12 residues. The germline V gene has CDR1 MNHEY and CDR2 SMNVEV (reference sequence). Trimming removed 6 bases from V and 5 bases from J, with 7 bases in between. The CDR3: CASSRGTGELFF. In DNA form, the CDR3 reads TGTGCCAGCAGCCGCGGTACCGGGGAGCTGTTTTTT.

This clone was detected only a few times. The chain recombines TRBV4-3 with TRBJ1-1; a possible D gene is TRBD1 (6 bases). Germline lookup yields CDR1 LGHNA and CDR2 YSLEER. Trimming removed 3 bases from V and 2 bases from J, with 13 bases in between. This CDR3 contains 15 residues. The chain's CDR3 is CASSHGGRGNTEAFF. The CDR3 DNA reads TGCGCCAGCAGCCACGGCGGCAGGGGAAACACTGAAGCTTTCTTT.

The J gene is TRBJ1-2, the V gene TRBV29-1; no reliable D call. Germline assignment: CDR1 SQVTM and CDR2 ANQGSEA. This CDR3 spans 10 amino acids. The germline V and J ends were trimmed by 3 bases and 6 bases, with 5 bases remaining between them. CDR3 loop: CSVDPHGYTF. CDR3 nucleotides: TGCAGCGTTGACCCTCATGGCTACACCTTC.

The rearrangement joins TRBV5-6 to TRBJ1-5; D unclear. The CDR3 is made up of 15 amino acids. Germline assignment: CDR1 SGHDT and CDR2 YYEEEE. V shed 0 bases and J shed 7 bases, with 14 bases lying between them. The CDR3 loop reads CASSLVAREDQPQHF. The CDR3 region has the DNA TGTGCCAGCAGCTTGGTTGCCCGGGAGGACCAGCCCCAGCATTTT.